A single sample is the source of the 13 T cell receptor beta chains below, sequenced in a study of human T cells and chemical hapten exposure. Time point denoted: pre-sensitization, week 0. Treatment noted: therapeutic diphenylcyclopropenone sensitization with weekly scalp DPC. TCRdb called the RACE reads again in MiXCR, with one record for every CDR3 protein. The repertoire consists of 250,000 or so distinct CDR3 sequences, with approximately 7.5% occurring once and the leading ten covering approximately 1.2%. The source was whole blood, collected in connection with sensitization to the hapten diphenylcyclopropenone (DPC). These receptors were taken from a young man with alopecia areata. Some clones in this sample may be carry-over from other donors' samples.

This clonotype was detected many times. The rearrangement uses TRBV7-2 and TRBJ2-5; D remains ambiguous. Germline lookup yields CDR1 SGHTA and CDR2 FQGNSA. The CDR3 is made up of 14 amino acids. V lost 2 bases and J lost 4, with 11 bases in between. In nucleotides, the CDR3 is TGTGCCAGCAGCTTAACGATCCCAAGAGAGACCCAGTACTTC. Its translation is CASSLTIPRETQYF.

This clonotype has just a few counts. The rearrangement joins TRBV18 to TRBJ1-2; the match to TRBD1 covers 8 bases. Germline CDR1 and CDR2: KGHSH and LQKENI. The CDR3 spans 16 residues. J was trimmed by 4 bases and V by 3 bases; bases with no gene match: 10. In DNA form, the CDR3 reads TGTGCCAGCTCACCGCTACTGTCGGACAGGGCCTATGGCTACACCTTC. Encoded protein: CASSPLLSDRAYGYTF.

The chain combines TRBV20-1 with TRBJ1-4; TRBD1 aligns across 7 bases. CDR3 length: 14 residues. The germline CDR1 and CDR2 sequences are DFQATT and SNEGSKA (reference sequence). The V segment lost 2 bases and the J segment 7 bases; nucleotides outside the gene matches: 7. In DNA form, the CDR3 reads TGCAGTGCTAGACCCAATCAGGGGGTTGAAAAACTGTTTTTT. Amino acids: CSARPNQGVEKLFF.

This clonotype was counted many times. The J gene is TRBJ2-7, the V gene TRBV6-5; D not certain. The V gene lost 0 bases and the J gene lost 3 bases, with 6 bases spanning the gap. The V gene's germline CDR1 is MNHEY and CDR2 SVGAGI. The CDR3 sequence is 13 residues long. CDR3 residues: CASSYSSSYEQYF. CDR3 in DNA: TGTGCCAGCAGTTACTCGTCCAGCTACGAGCAGTACTTC.

V is TRBV5-1 and J is TRBJ1-6; D remains unclear. Germline V gene data show CDR1 as SGHRS and CDR2 as YFSETQ. The V gene lost 0 bases and the J gene lost 0 bases, with 7 bases spanning the gap. This CDR3 has 16 residues. CDR3 DNA: TGCGCCAGCAGCTTGGGGCCGGACTCCTATAATTCACCCCTCCACTTT. Translation: CASSLGPDSYNSPLHF.

V usage is TRBV10-3 and J usage is TRBJ2-2, with 8 bases identical to TRBD1. The CDR3 spans 17 residues. Germline V CDR1 and CDR2: ENHRY, SYGVKD. V lost 5 bases and J lost 1; bases outside the gene matches: 9. CDR3 residues: CAISPKTGTGNTGELFF. CDR3 sequence (DNA): TGTGCCATCAGTCCCAAAACCGGGACAGGGAACACCGGGGAGCTGTTTTTT.

V usage is TRBV7-9 and J usage is TRBJ1-4; no clear D gene. The CDR3 runs 14 residues. V was cut by 5 bases and J by 7 bases, with 14 bases left in between. CDR1 and CDR2 from the germline V gene are SEHNR and FQNEAQ (reference sequence). CDR3 coding DNA: TGTGCCAGCAGCCCTACAAGATGGGTTGAAAAACTGTTTTTT. It specifies CASSPTRWVEKLFF.

CDR3 nucleotide sequence: TGTGCCAGCAGCCAAGATAGTGTCCGGCTTTACGAGCAGTACGTC. As protein: CASSQDSVRLYEQYV. The chain carries TRBV14 and TRBJ2-7; D uncertain. This CDR3 has 15 residues. Trimming took off 0 bases at V and 4 bases at J, with 13 bases between the two ends. Per the germline V gene, CDR1 is SGHDN and CDR2 is FVKESK.

A few counts support this clonotype. The chain uses TRBV4-3 and TRBJ2-7, with TRBD1 matching over 7 bases. V trimming: 1 base; J trimming: 0 bases; junction bases outside the gene matches: 6. Germline CDR1 reads LGHNA; CDR2 reads YSLEER. The CDR3 is made up of 16 amino acids. The CDR3 DNA sequence: TGCGCCAGCAGCCAAGGGCTCCGGGACAGCTCCTACGAGCAGTACTTC. Protein: CASSQGLRDSSYEQYF.

The CDR3 here is CASRLFETEAFF. The CDR3 DNA follows: TGTGCCAGCAGACTGTTCGAAACTGAAGCTTTCTTT. The chain couples TRBV6-2 or TRBV6-3 to TRBJ1-1, with unresolved D. V lost 6 bases, J lost 5 bases, and 10 bases lay in between. Per the germline V gene, CDR1 is MNHEY and CDR2 is SVGEGT. The CDR3 is made up of 12 amino acids.

In its sample, this clonotype was seen a few times. The CDR3 protein is CASSQERTGDLFATNEKLFF. Here the CDR3 DNA reads TGCGCCAGCAGCCAAGAGAGAACCGGGGATCTTTTTGCAACTAATGAAAAACTGTTTTTT. This sequence joins TRBV4-3 and TRBJ1-4; the D is unclear. Trimming removed 0 bases at V and 0 bases at J, with 20 bases between. CDR3 size: 20 residues. Germline loops: CDR1 LGHNA, CDR2 YSLEER.

The sample holds a few counts of this clonotype. V gene TRBV7-2 combines with J gene TRBJ2-5; tentative D call: TRBD2 (6 bases). Trimming cost V 5 bases and J 2 bases, with 18 bases left between them. The V gene's germline CDR1 is SGHTA and CDR2 FQGNSA. The CDR3 extends over 16 amino acids. In nucleotides, the CDR3 is TGTGCCAGCAGCCAGAAGCGGGCAGTACCTCAAGAGACCCAGTACTTC. Translated, it gives CASSQKRAVPQETQYF.

This clonotype was seen more than once but under ten times. The chain recombines TRBV4-1 with TRBJ2-5; no clear D gene. Trimming removed 3 bases at V and 7 bases at J, with 12 bases between. The CDR3 extends over 13 amino acids. Germline CDR1 MGHRA, CDR2 YSYEKL. The CDR3 DNA is TGCGCCAGCAGCCAGCAGCGCGTTGCGACCCAGTACTTC. Amino acids: CASSQQRVATQYF.